This T cell receptor beta chain was found in a study of radiation and T cells in renal cell carcinoma. Study-wide context: Nephrectomy followed 15 Gy stereotactic body radiation by 4 weeks.

Germline trimming cut 0 bases from V and 5 bases from J; bases unmatched to any gene: 11. Germline V gene data show CDR1 as SGHTA and CDR2 as FQGNSA. This CDR3 is built from 18 residues. Sample time point: blood 2 weeks post-SBRT. The sample's treatment: 15 Gy SBRT to primary tumor, nephrectomy 4 weeks later. The protocol was immunoSEQ multiplex PCR, while the TCRdb copy is restricted to in-frame clones and leaves out a portion. The data contain about 130,000 clones, about 81% of them seen just once; the ten biggest clones take up 5.8%. The V and J genes are TRBV7-2 and TRBJ2-5; 11 bases are a match to TRBD2. This receptor was identified in a man between 45 and 60 years old with renal cell carcinoma. This sample comprised blood, obtained from a patient whose treatment included radiotherapy and nephrectomy. The CDR3 region has the DNA TGTGCCAGCAGCTTAGCGAATCCCCTAGCGGGGGGCGGTGAGACCCAGTACTTC. As protein: CASSLANPLAGGGETQYF.